One sample yielded the 13 T cell receptor beta chains listed below, sequenced in a study of CD8 T cells in Susac syndrome. Reverse transcription of roughly 0.5 to 1 ug RNA was carried out with random hexamers. TCRdb used MiXCR to reprocess the immunoSEQ multiplex PCR reads, holding one entry per CDR3 protein. The sample shows about 80,000 distinct CDR3 sequences, 94% of them seen only once. Sequencing used CD8+ T cells from PBMCs. The receptors stem from a human donor in good health.

The gene calls are TRBV9 and TRBJ1-1; TRBD1 might be the D (6 bases). V was shortened by 3 bases and J by 6 bases, with 18 bases between the two germline ends. Germline lookup yields CDR1 SGDLS and CDR2 YYNGEE. This CDR3 has 15 residues. The CDR3 protein is CASSAIRGRDAEAFF. CDR3 nucleotide sequence: TGTGCCAGCAGCGCGATCAGGGGAAGGGACGCTGAAGCTTTCTTT.

The chain employs TRBV5-6 and TRBJ2-7; TRBD2 is a possible D gene (6 bases). Trimming took off 5 bases at V and 3 bases at J, with 18 bases between the two ends. The CDR3 has 15 residues. CDR1 is SGHDT, CDR2 YYEEEE, per germline. The CDR3 region is CASSYGSQGNYEQYF. The CDR3 region has the DNA TGTGCCAGCAGTTACGGGAGTCAGGGAAACTACGAGCAGTACTTC. Full variable domain (outside the CDR3, taken from reference TRBV5-6 and TRBJ2-7): DAGVTQSPTHLIKTRGQQVTLRCSPKSGHDTVSWYQQALGQGPQFIFQYYEEEERQRGNFPDRFSGHQFPNYSSELNVNALLLGDSALYLCASSYGSQGNYEQYFGPGTRLTVT.

The rearrangement joins TRBV27 to TRBJ1-6, with 10 bases fitting TRBD1. This CDR3 contains 15 residues. Per the germline V gene, CDR1 is MNHEY and CDR2 is SMNVEV (reference sequence). V gave up 6 bases and J gave up 6 bases; unmatched junction bases: 5. DNA of the CDR3: TGTGCCAGCAGCACCGGGACAGGGGTTAATTCACCCCTCCACTTT. Translation gives CASSTGTGVNSPLHF.

This clonotype came up a few times. The V call is TRBV11-2, the J call TRBJ2-2; the D gene is possibly TRBD2 (5 bases). This CDR3 comprises 14 residues. The V end lost 5 bases, the J end lost 1 base, and 8 bases lay between the germline ends. The germline V gene has CDR1 SGHAT and CDR2 FQNNGV. Written as DNA, the CDR3 is TGTGCCAGCAGCCGCCGGGGGAACACCGGGGAGCTGTTTTTT. This codes for CASSRRGNTGELFF. The whole variable domain, filled in from reference TRBV11-2 and TRBJ2-2, reads EAGVAQSPRYKIIEKRQSVAFWCNPISGHATLYWYQQILGQGPKLLIQFQNNGVVDDSQLPKDRFSAERLKGVDSTLKIQPAKLEDSAVYLCASSRRGNTGELFFGEGSRLTVL.

This chain connects TRBV29-1 to TRBJ2-2; D possibly corresponds to TRBD1 (8 bases). The V gene's germline CDR1 is SQVTM and CDR2 ANQGSEA. Trimming took off 5 bases at V and 3 bases at J, with 10 bases between the two ends. The length of the CDR3 is 13 residues. The CDR3 coding sequence is TGCAGCGTTACAGGGGGGGACACCGGGGAGCTGTTTTTT. It translates to CSVTGGDTGELFF.

This clonotype came up once. The chain uses TRBV6-1 and TRBJ2-2; D not resolved. V was trimmed by 7 bases and J by 4 bases, leaving 10 bases between them. Germline V gene lookup returns CDR1 MNHNS and CDR2 SASEGT. CDR3 size: 13 residues. The CDR3 is CASTDGATGELFF. The CDR3 DNA reads as TGTGCCAGCACCGACGGCGCCACCGGGGAGCTGTTTTTT.

The rearrangement links TRBV20-1 to TRBJ2-2, with D possibly matching TRBD1 (5 bases). CDR3 length: 15 residues. CDR1 is DFQATT and CDR2 is SNEGSKA in the germline V gene (reference sequence). Trimming cost V 0 bases and J 5 bases, with 13 bases left between them. As DNA, the CDR3 is TGCAGTGCTAGAGACAGGGATGAAGGAACCGGGGAGCTGTTTTTT. This codes for CSARDRDEGTGELFF.

This chain connects TRBV3-1 to TRBJ1-6, with 7 positions matching TRBD1. The CDR3 is made up of 16 amino acids. Germline assignment: CDR1 LGHDT and CDR2 YNNKEL (reference sequence). V lost 6 bases and J lost 9; bases outside the gene matches: 14. The CDR3 bases are TGTGCCAGCAGTGATCACAGGGGTTATGTGGTTTCACCCCTCCACTTT. Its translation is CASSDHRGYVVSPLHF.

The chain combines TRBV7-9 with TRBJ2-1; no reliable D call. The V end lost 5 bases, the J end lost 6 bases, and 14 bases lay between the germline ends. Germline V CDR1 and CDR2: SEHNR, FQNEAQ (reference sequence). The CDR3 is made up of 14 amino acids. The CDR3 DNA sequence: TGTGCCAGCAGCCGCGGCGGCCGCGGCAATGAGCAGTTCTTC. Translation gives CASSRGGRGNEQFF.

The V and J genes are TRBV6-5 and TRBJ2-1, with TRBD1 matching 11 bases. The J segment lost 5 bases and the V segment lost 6 bases, leaving 6 bases of the junction unmatched. The germline V gene encodes CDR1 MNHEY and CDR2 SVGAGI. CDR3 size: 15 residues. The CDR3 DNA reads TGTGCCAGCAGCCCCGGGACAGGGGGGAACAATGAGCAGTTCTTC. Its translation: CASSPGTGGNNEQFF.

The chain has TRBV12-3 or TRBV12-4 and TRBJ1-1, with unresolved D. CDR3 length equals 14 residues. V lost 7 bases and J lost 3, with 15 bases in between. The CDR3 region has the DNA TGTGCCAGCACCTACGCGGCAGCCGACACTGAAGCTTTCTTT. Translation gives CASTYAAADTEAFF.

This clonotype occurred once. V usage is TRBV4-1 and J usage is TRBJ1-2; 7 nucleotides align to TRBD1. Germline V gene lookup returns CDR1 MGHRA and CDR2 YSYEKL. The V gene end was trimmed by 0 bases and the J gene end by 4 bases; junction bases not matched to a gene: 5. The CDR3 length is 15 residues. The CDR3 DNA follows: TGCGCCAGCAGCCAAGACAGGGGGAATTCCTATGGCTACACCTTC. This encodes CASSQDRGNSYGYTF.

The chain employs TRBV30 and TRBJ1-1; 7 positions match TRBD1. The CDR3 has 14 residues. Germline V lookup: CDR1 GTSNPN, CDR2 SVGIG (reference sequence). The trim removed 5 bases at V and 1 base at J, leaving 7 bases unmatched. This CDR3 is CAWDPGQTNTEAFF. DNA of the CDR3: TGTGCCTGGGACCCGGGACAGACGAACACTGAAGCTTTCTTT.